This T cell receptor beta chain comes out of a study of human T cells and chemical hapten exposure (dated by TCRdb to 2020 to 2022). Some background on the complete study: For sensitization, 2% DPC in acetone was applied to a roughly 2 cm by roughly 2 cm area of upper inner arm skin. Throughout the study period of about 22 weeks, patients also received therapeutic DPC doses to the scalp every week. Patch testing was performed on the upper back with Finn chambers containing 0.01% DPC, and the patch tests were scored after 6 days according to International Contact Dermatitis Research Group standards. Most of the patients in the cohort were female, and the cohort covered alopecia areata with under or over 50% scalp involvement, alopecia totalis and alopecia universalis. Libraries were combined into a pool for sequencing, and differences in TCR yield between samples came mainly from small differences in library volumes within the pool. Peripheral blood TCR repertoire changes were tracked in vivo in alopecia patients during primary and secondary sensitization to the hapten diphenylcyclopropenone (DPC). Blood was sampled from patients pre-sensitization (week 0) and at 2, 6 and about 24 weeks after DPC sensitization. About 30 alopecia patients provided blood for TCR sequencing at one to four time points (pre-sensitization, 2, 6 and 24 weeks).

This clonotype was detected ten times or more. Its cognate antigen has yet to be identified. Base qualities are not at hand, and no much larger clone is one base apart. Findings and caveats that apply to the study as a whole: Expanded TCRs formed significantly more large CDR3 similarity clusters than pre-sensitization or healthy control sets, consistent with antigen-driven responses. DPC sensitization did not change the number of TCRs with a frequency above 1 in 1000, and there was no evidence of changes in global repertoire structure. All patients had alopecia, a presumed autoimmune disease, so their immune response might differ from that of healthy individuals. After repeated subsampling, changes were observed in the strength of the expansion versus patch-test correlation and in the threshold at which the correlation became significant. The number of PT1 expanded TCRs positively correlated with patch test score, significant at thresholds 8, 16 and 32 but not 4.

Measured from the cysteine to the phenylalanine, the CDR3 is 17 residues long. The sequence is cut down to CDR3 DNA, 51 bases in frame from base 1. The CDR1 and CDR2 encoded by the germline V gene are LGHNA and YSLEER. Relative to germline, V is missing 0 bases and J is missing 6 bases, with 7 bases of the junction outside any gene match. Library method: RACE. TCRdb lists the instrument as NextSeq 500. During library preparation, unique molecular identifiers were attached to individual cDNA molecules so that TCRs could be counted quantitatively and reproducibly. From each blood RNA sample, both TCR alpha and TCR beta chains were sequenced. Processing in the source paper ran as follows. A median of about 89,000 TCRs per sample was observed, with a range of 23,224 to 690,600. V, J and CDR3 annotation of the TCR reads was performed with the Decombinator software suite. To make PS versus PT1 abundance plots, every sample was subsampled to the same number of TCRs (28,000). TCRs were defined as expanded if absent before sensitization and observed at least eight times at the 2-week time point. TCRdb reanalyzed the raw reads on its own, using fastp at Q25 for trimming and MiXCR for clone calling, and kept in-frame beta chains. Each entry is one CDR3 protein sequence, shown with its most common DNA and genes. TCRdb's processing, not the study's, gives the V and J calls here. For this sample the table gives tens of thousands of distinct CDR3 sequences, of which over 8.5% were detected only once. Roughly 6.6% of the sample goes to the ten largest clones.

Interpreted using the paper, the time point label stands for: patch test 2, 6 weeks after DPC sensitization. The intended sense of this specimen's treatment or condition label: therapeutic diphenylcyclopropenone sensitization with weekly scalp DPC. Blood at each patch-test visit was drawn before the patch test was applied. To be eligible, patients had to be aged 18 to 70, diagnosed with alopecia and judged suitable for DPC therapy, while pregnant patients were excluded. Unfractionated whole blood was collected in Tempus Blood RNA tubes, and total RNA was extracted from that blood. In this chain, TRBV4-3 is recombined with TRBJ2-1, with TRBD2 identical over 11 junction bases. The sequencing here drew on whole blood, taken in connection with sensitization to the hapten diphenylcyclopropenone (DPC). The receptor was derived from a man aged 25-45 years with alopecia areata. Some clones in this sample may be carry-over from other donors' samples. CDR3 reads: CASSQDYRLAGLNEQFF. DNA sequence: TGCGCCAGCAGCCAAGATTATCGACTAGCGGGGCTCAATGAGCAGTTCTTC.